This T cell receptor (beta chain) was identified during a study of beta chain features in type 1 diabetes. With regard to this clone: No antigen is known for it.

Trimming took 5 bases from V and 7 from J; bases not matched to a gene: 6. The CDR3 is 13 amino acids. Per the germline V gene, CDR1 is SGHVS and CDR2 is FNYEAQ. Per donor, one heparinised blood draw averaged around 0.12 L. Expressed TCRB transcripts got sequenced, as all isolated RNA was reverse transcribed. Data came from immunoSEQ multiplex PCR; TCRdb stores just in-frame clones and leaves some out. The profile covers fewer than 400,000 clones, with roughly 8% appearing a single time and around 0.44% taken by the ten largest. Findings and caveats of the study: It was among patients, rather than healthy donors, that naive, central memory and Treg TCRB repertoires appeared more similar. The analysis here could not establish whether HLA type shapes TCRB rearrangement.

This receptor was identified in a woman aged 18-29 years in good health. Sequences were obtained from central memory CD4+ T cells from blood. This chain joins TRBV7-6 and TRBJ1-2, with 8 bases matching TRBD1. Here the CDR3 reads CASSIGTGLGYTF. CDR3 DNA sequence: TGTGCCAGCAGCATAGGGACAGGTCTTGGCTACACCTTC. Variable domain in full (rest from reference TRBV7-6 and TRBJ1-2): GAGVSQSPRYKVTKRGQDVALRCDPISGHVSLYWYRQALGQGPEFLTYFNYEAQQDKSGLPNDRFSAERPEGSISTLTIQRTEQRDSAMYRCASSIGTGLGYTFGSGTRLTVV.